This T cell receptor beta chain originates from a study of OX40 agonist ivuxolimab in advanced cancers. Study conclusions and caveats: CD4+ T cells averaged fewer expanded clones than CD8+ T cells.

Using immunoSEQ multiplex PCR, the repertoire was profiled, and TCRdb retains in-frame clones only, with some absent. The sample holds around 97,000 clones; 86% are singletons and the top ten take around 5.5%. There are 16 residues in the CDR3. V was pared by 4 bases and J by 0 bases, with 6 bases of the junction left unmatched. The germline V gene encodes CDR1 MGHRA and CDR2 YSYEKL. Comments on this clone: The antigen remains undetermined.

The chain has TRBV4-1 and TRBJ1-5; TRBD1 matches 7 bases. This TCR was recovered from an adult with an advanced solid tumor such as melanoma, head and neck, liver or kidney cancer. The input for sequencing was CD4+ or CD8+ T cells sorted from blood, taken in a trial of the OX40 agonist ivuxolimab. The CDR3 here is CASSLRTGASNQPQHF. The CDR3 nucleotides are TGCGCCAGCAGCCTTCGGACAGGCGCTAGCAATCAGCCCCAGCATTTT.